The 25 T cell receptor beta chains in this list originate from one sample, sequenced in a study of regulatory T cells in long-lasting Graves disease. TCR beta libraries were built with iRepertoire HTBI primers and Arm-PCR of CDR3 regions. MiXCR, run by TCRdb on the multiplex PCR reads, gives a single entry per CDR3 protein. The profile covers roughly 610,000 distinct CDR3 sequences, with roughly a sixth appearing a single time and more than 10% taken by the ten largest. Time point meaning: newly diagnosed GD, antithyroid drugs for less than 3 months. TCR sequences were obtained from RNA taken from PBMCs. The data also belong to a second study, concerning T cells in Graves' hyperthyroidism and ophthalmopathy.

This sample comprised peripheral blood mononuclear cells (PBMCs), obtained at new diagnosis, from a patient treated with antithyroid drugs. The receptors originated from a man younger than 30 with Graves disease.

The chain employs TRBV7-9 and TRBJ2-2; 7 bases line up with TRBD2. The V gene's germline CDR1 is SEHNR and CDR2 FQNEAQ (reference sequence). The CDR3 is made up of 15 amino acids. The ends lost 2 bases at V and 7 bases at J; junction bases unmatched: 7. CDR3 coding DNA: TGTGCCAGCAGCTTAAGAGCGACGGGGGGCGGGGAGCTGTTTTTT. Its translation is CASSLRATGGGELFF. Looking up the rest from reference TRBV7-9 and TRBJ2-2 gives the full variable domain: DTGVSQNPRHKITKRGQNVTFRCDPISEHNRLYWYRQTLGQGPEFLTYFQNEAQLEKSRLLSDRFSAERPKGSFSTLEIQRTEQGDSAMYLCASSLRATGGGELFFGEGSRLTVL.

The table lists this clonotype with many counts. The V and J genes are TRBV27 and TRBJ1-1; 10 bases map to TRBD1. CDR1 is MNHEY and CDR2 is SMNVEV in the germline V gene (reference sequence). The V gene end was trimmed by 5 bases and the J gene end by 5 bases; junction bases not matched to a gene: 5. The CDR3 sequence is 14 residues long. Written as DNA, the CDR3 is TGTGCCAGCAGTACGACAGGGGGCGGAACTGAAGCTTTCTTT. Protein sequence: CASSTTGGGTEAFF.

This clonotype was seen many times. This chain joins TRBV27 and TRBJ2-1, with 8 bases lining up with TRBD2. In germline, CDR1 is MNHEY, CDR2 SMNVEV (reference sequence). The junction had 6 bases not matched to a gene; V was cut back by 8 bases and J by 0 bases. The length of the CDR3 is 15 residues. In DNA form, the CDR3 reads TGTGCCAGCCGGGCGGGAGGTCTCTCCTACAATGAGCAGTTCTTC. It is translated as CASRAGGLSYNEQFF.

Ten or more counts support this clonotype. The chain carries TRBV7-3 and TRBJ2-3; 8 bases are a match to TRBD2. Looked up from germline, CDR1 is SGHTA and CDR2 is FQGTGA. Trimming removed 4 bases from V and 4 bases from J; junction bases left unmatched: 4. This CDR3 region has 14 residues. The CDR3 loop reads CASSSGGLADTQYF. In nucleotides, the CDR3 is TGTGCCAGCAGCTCGGGAGGGCTGGCAGATACGCAGTATTTT.

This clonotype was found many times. CDR3 nucleotides: TGTGCCAGCACCCTCGTAGGCGGGACTACGCAGTATTTT. It yields the protein CASTLVGGTTQYF. This sequence joins TRBV6-1 and TRBJ2-3; possible D gene TRBD2, 6 bases. The germline V gene encodes CDR1 MNHNS and CDR2 SASEGT. V lost 7 bases and J lost 8, with 16 bases in between. The CDR3 contains 13 residues.

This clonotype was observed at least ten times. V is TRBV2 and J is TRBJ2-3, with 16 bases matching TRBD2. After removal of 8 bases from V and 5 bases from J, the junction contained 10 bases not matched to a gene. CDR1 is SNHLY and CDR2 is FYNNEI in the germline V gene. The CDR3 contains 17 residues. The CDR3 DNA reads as TGTGCCAGCGCCTCCGGGACTAGCGGGAGGGCCAAAGATACGCAGTATTTT. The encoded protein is CASASGTSGRAKDTQYF.

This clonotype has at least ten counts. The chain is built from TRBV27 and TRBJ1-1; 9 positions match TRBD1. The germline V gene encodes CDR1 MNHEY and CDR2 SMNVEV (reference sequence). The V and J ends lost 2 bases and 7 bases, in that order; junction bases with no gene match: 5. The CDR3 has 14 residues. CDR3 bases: TGTGCCAGCAGTTTAAGGCGGGACAGGGATGAAGCTTTCTTT. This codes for CASSLRRDRDEAFF.

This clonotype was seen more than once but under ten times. CDR3 amino acids: CSAREPLAGSSYEQYF. DNA for the CDR3: TGCAGTGCTAGAGAGCCGCTAGCGGGAAGCTCCTACGAGCAGTACTTC. J is TRBJ2-7 and V is TRBV20-1, with 9 bases aligning to TRBD2. Germline trimming cut 0 bases from V and 0 bases from J; bases unmatched to any gene: 6. The CDR3 sequence is 16 residues long. Germline V CDR1 and CDR2: DFQATT, SNEGSKA (reference sequence).

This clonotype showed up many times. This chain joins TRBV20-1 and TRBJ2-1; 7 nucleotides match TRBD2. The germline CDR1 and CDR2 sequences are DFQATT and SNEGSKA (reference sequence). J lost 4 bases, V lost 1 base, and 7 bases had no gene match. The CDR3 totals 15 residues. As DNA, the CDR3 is TGCAGTGCTAGAGCCGCGGGAGCTCGGTACAATGAGCAGTTCTTC. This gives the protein CSARAAGARYNEQFF.

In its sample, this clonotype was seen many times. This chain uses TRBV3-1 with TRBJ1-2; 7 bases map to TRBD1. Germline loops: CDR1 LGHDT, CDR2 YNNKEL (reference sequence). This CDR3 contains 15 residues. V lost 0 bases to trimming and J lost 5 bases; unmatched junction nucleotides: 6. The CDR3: CASSQESQGRYGYTF. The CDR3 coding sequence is TGTGCCAGCAGCCAAGAGTCACAGGGGCGTTATGGCTACACCTTC.

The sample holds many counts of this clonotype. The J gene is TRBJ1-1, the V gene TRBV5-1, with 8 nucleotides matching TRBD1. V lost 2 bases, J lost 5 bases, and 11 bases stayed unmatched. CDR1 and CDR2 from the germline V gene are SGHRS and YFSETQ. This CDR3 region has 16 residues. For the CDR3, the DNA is TGCGCCAGCAGCTTCAGGGGGCGATCCGGGTTGACTGAAGCTTTCTTT. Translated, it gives CASSFRGRSGLTEAFF.

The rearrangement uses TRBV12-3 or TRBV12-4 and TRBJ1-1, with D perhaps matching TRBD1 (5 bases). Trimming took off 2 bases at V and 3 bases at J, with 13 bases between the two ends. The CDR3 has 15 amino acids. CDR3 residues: CASSLRRGWDTEAFF. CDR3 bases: TGTGCCAGCAGTTTAAGGAGGGGTTGGGACACTGAAGCTTTCTTT.

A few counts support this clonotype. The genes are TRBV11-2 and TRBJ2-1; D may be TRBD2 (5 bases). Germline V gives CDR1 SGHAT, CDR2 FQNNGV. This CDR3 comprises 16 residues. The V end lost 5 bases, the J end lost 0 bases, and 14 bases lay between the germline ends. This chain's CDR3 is CASSPRAVSSYNEQFF. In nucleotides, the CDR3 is TGTGCCAGCAGCCCCCGAGCGGTTAGCTCCTACAATGAGCAGTTCTTC. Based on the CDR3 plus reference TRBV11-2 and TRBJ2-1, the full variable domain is EAGVAQSPRYKIIEKRQSVAFWCNPISGHATLYWYQQILGQGPKLLIQFQNNGVVDDSQLPKDRFSAERLKGVDSTLKIQPAKLEDSAVYLCASSPRAVSSYNEQFFGPGTRLTVL.

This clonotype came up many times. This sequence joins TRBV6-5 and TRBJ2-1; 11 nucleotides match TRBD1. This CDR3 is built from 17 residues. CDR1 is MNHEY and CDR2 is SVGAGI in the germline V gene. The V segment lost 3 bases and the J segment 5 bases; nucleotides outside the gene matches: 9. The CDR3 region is CASSYRNGQGANNEQFF. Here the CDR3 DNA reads TGTGCCAGCAGTTATAGGAACGGACAGGGGGCTAACAATGAGCAGTTCTTC.

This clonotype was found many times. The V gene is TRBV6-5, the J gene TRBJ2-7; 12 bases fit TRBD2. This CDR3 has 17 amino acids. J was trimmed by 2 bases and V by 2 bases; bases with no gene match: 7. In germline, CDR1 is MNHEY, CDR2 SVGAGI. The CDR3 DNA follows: TGTGCCAGCAGTTACGAGCTAGCGGGAGGGCCTACCTACGAGCAGTACTTC. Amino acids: CASSYELAGGPTYEQYF.

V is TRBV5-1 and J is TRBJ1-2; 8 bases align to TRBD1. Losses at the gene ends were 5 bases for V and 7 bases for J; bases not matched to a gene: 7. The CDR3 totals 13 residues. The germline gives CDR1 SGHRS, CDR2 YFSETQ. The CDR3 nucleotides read TGCGCCAGCAGTTTTCGGGACAGGACTGGCTACACCTTC. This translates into CASSFRDRTGYTF.

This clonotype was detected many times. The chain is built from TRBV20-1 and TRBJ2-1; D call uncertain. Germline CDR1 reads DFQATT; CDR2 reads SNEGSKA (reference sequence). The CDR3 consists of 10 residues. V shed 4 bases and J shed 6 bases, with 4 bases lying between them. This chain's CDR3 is CSATGNEQFF. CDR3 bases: TGCAGTGCTACGGGCAATGAGCAGTTCTTC.

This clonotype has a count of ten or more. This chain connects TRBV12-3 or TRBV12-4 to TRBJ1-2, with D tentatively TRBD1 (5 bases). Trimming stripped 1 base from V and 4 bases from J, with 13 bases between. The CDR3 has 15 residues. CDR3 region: CASSLEETGPYGYTF. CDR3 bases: TGTGCCAGCAGTTTAGAGGAAACAGGCCCCTATGGCTACACCTTC.

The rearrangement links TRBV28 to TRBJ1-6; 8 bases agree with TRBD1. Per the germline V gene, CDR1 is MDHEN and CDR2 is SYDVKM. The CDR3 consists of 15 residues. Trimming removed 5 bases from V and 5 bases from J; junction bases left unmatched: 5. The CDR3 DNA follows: TGTGCCAGCAGTCCCCGGGACAGGAATAATTCACCCCTCCACTTT. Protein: CASSPRDRNNSPLHF.

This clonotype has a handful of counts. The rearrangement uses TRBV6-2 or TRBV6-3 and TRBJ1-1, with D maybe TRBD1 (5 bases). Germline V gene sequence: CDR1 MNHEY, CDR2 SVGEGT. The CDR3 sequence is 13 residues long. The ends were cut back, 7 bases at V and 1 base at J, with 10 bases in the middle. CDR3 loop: CASIQTGNTEAFF. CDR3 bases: TGTGCCAGCATACAAACAGGGAACACTGAAGCTTTCTTT.

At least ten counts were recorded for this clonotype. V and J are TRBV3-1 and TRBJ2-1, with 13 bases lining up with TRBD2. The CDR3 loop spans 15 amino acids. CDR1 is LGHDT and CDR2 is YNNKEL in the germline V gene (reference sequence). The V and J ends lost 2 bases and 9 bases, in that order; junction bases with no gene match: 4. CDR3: CASSQMGTSGIEQFF. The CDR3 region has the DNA TGTGCCAGCAGCCAAATGGGGACTAGCGGGATTGAGCAGTTCTTC.

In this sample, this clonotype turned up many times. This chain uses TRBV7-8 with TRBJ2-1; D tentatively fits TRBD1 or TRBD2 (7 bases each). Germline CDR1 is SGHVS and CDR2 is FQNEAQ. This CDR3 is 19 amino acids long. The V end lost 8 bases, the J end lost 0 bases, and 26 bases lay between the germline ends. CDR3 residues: CASPGQNQLALSSYNEQFF. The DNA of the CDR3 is TGTGCCAGCCCGGGACAGAACCAACTAGCGCTGAGCTCCTACAATGAGCAGTTCTTC.

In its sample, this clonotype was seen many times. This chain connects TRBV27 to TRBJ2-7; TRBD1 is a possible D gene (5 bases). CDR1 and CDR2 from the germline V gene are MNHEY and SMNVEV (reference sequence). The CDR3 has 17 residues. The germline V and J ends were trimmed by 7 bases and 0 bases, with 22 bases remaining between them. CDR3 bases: TGTGCCAGCAACGAACACCCCCAGGGAACAAGCTCCTACGAGCAGTACTTC. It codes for CASNEHPQGTSSYEQYF.

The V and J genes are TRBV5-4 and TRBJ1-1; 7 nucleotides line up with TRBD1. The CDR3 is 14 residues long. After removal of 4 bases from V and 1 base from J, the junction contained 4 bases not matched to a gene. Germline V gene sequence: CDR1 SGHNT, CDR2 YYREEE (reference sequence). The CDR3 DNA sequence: TGTGCCAGCAGCGCTTACAGGGGGAACACTGAAGCTTTCTTT. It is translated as CASSAYRGNTEAFF.

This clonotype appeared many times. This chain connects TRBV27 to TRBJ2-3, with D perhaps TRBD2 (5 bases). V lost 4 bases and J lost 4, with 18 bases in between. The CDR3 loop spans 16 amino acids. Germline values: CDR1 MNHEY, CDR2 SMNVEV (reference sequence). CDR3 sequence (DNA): TGTGCCAGCAGTTCACCTTCGGGAAAGGGCGCAGATACGCAGTATTTT. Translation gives CASSSPSGKGADTQYF.